These 8 T cell receptor beta chains share one sample of origin, sequenced in a study of blood T cell repertoires in COVID-19. Produced via immunoSEQ multiplex PCR; TCRdb's table is partial and in-frame only. This table has just under 50,000 clones, around three quarters appearing once. Source material: peripheral blood. These receptors were collected from a man in his sixties or seventies with acute or convalescent COVID-19.

The CDR3 loop reads CSVQSLGGFSYNEQFF. The CDR3 coding sequence is TGCAGCGTTCAATCTCTCGGGGGTTTTTCCTACAATGAGCAGTTCTTC. V is TRBV29-1 and J is TRBJ2-1; a possible D gene is TRBD2 (6 bases). The CDR3 is 16 residues long. Trimming cost V 5 bases and J 1 base, with 18 bases left between them. Per germline, CDR1 SQVTM and CDR2 ANQGSEA.

The J gene is TRBJ1-6, the V gene TRBV18; a possible D gene is TRBD1 (6 bases). From germline, CDR1 is KGHSH and CDR2 LQKENI. There are 15 residues in the CDR3. Trimming shortened V by 2 bases and J by 6 bases, and 11 bases separated the two germline ends. The CDR3 spells CASSPSTRGNSPLHF. The CDR3, as DNA: TGTGCCAGCTCACCAAGTACCAGGGGTAATTCACCCCTCCACTTT.

J is TRBJ2-1 and V is TRBV25-1; TRBD2 aligns across 11 bases. V was pared by 3 bases and J by 9 bases, with 7 bases of the junction left unmatched. CDR1 and CDR2 from the germline V gene are MGHDK and SYGVNS. The CDR3 contains 15 residues. In DNA form, the CDR3 reads TGTGCCAGCAGTGACCATAGCGGGAGGGTAGGTGAGCAGTTCTTC. Its translation is CASSDHSGRVGEQFF.

CDR3 loop: CASSETGSNSPLHF. CDR3 DNA sequence: TGTGCCAGCAGCGAGACAGGGTCCAATTCACCCCTCCACTTT. The chain recombines TRBV9 with TRBJ1-6; the match to TRBD1 covers 7 bases. V was pared by 3 bases and J by 7 bases, with 4 bases of the junction left unmatched. CDR3 length: 14 residues. Germline V CDR1 and CDR2: SGDLS, YYNGEE.

This chain connects TRBV7-9 to TRBJ1-3, with TRBD1 matching over 8 bases. Trimming took 5 bases from V and 4 from J; bases not matched to a gene: 7. The germline V gene encodes CDR1 SEHNR and CDR2 FQNEAQ (reference sequence). The CDR3 has 15 residues. The CDR3 protein is CASSPDRGGGNTIYF. The CDR3 nucleotides read TGTGCCAGCAGCCCTGACAGGGGAGGGGGAAACACCATATATTTT.

V and J are TRBV7-2 and TRBJ1-2; 10 bases match TRBD1. Germline assignment: CDR1 SGHTA and CDR2 FQGNSA. With 1 base clipped from V and 0 bases from J, the junction kept 2 bases outside the gene matches. There are 16 residues in the CDR3. CDR3 DNA: TGTGCCAGCAGCTTAGGGGACAGGGGCGCTAACTATGGCTACACCTTC. Residues: CASSLGDRGANYGYTF.

The chain uses TRBV28 and TRBJ2-7, with a possible D match to TRBD1 (5 bases). CDR3 length: 14 residues. The germline V gene has CDR1 MDHEN and CDR2 SYDVKM. The V gene lost 5 bases and the J gene lost 5 bases, with 16 bases spanning the gap. The CDR3 is CASSPQGPRNEQYF. Written as DNA, the CDR3 is TGTGCCAGCAGTCCTCAGGGCCCTCGGAACGAGCAGTACTTC.

This clone was picked up one time. The V and J genes are TRBV30 and TRBJ1-1; TRBD1 aligns across 11 bases. CDR3 length: 13 residues. CDR1 GTSNPN and CDR2 SVGIG come from the germline V gene (reference sequence). V lost 5 bases, J lost 5 bases, and 4 bases stayed unmatched. The CDR3 reads CAWLGTGGTEAFF. The CDR3 nucleotides are TGTGCCTGGCTCGGGACAGGGGGAACTGAAGCTTTCTTT.